This paragraph reports one T cell receptor beta chain. The CDR3 is 16 amino acids. V was pared by 4 bases and J by 3 bases, with 9 bases of the junction left unmatched. Germline CDR1 MDHEN, CDR2 SYDVKM. The sample is drawn from a study of OX40 agonist ivuxolimab in advanced cancers. Only in-frame clones appear in the TCRdb table, and some are missing; sequencing was by immunoSEQ multiplex PCR. The table records tens of thousands of clones, 75% to 90% of them present only once. This receptor was identified in an adult with an advanced solid tumor such as melanoma, head and neck, liver or kidney cancer. The source was CD4+ or CD8+ T cells sorted from blood, collected in a trial of the OX40 agonist ivuxolimab. J is TRBJ2-1 and V is TRBV28, with 7 bases lining up with TRBD2. The CDR3 reads CASSYVSGSSYNEQFF. CDR3 nucleotides: TGTGCCAGCAGTTACGTTAGCGGGTCCAGCTACAATGAGCAGTTCTTC.